This TCR beta chain was identified during a study of tumor T cells in aggressive B-cell lymphoma. The CDR3 runs 16 residues. Losses at the gene ends were 5 bases for V and 10 bases for J; bases not matched to a gene: 11. Germline CDR1 and CDR2: SGHTA and FQGNSA. Here immunoSEQ multiplex PCR was the method, and the copy in TCRdb shows in-frame clones only, minus some. The table includes several thousand clones, approximately 96% detected once. Sequencing was done on a sample of tumor tissue. This chain links TRBV7-2 with TRBJ2-1; 13 nucleotides line up with TRBD2. The sequence was collected from an adult with diffuse large B cell lymphoma. The CDR3 here is CASSPSGTSGVWEQFF. The CDR3 nucleotides read TGTGCCAGCAGCCCCTCCGGGACTAGCGGGGTTTGGGAGCAGTTCTTC.